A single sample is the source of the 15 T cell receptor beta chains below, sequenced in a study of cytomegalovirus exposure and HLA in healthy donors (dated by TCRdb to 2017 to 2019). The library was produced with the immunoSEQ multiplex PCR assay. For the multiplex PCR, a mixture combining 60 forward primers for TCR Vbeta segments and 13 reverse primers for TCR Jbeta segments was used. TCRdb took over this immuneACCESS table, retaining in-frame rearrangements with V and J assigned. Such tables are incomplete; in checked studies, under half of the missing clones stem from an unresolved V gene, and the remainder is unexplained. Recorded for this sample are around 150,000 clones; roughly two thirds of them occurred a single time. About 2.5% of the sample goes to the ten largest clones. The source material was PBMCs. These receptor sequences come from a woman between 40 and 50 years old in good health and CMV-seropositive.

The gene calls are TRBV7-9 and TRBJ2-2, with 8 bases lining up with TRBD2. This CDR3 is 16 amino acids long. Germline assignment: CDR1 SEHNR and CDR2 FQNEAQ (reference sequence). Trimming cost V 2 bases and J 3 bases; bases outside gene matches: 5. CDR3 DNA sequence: TGTGCCAGCAGCTTATGGGCGGGAGGAGACACCGGGGAGCTGTTTTTT. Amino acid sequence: CASSLWAGGDTGELFF.

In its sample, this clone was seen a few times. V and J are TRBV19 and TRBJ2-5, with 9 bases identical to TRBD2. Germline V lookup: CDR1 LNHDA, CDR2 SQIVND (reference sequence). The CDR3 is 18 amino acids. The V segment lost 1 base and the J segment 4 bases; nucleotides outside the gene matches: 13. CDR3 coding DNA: TGTGCCAGTAGTATAGCTGGCAGCGGGAGGTTCGTGAGAGAGACCCAGTACTTC. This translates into CASSIAGSGRFVRETQYF.

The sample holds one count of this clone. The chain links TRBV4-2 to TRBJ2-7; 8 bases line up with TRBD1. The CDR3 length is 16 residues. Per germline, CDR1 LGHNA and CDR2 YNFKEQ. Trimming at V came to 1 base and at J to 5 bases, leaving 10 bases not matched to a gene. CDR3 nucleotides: TGTGCCAGCAGCCAAGGATTGGCGACAGGGGATGACGAGCAGTACTTC. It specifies CASSQGLATGDDEQYF.

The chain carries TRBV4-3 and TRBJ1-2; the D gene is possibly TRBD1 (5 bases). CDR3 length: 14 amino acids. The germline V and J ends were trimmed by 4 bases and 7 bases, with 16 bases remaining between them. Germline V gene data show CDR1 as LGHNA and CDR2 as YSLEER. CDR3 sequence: CASSRQGDLGGYTF. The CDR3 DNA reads TGCGCCAGCAGCCGTCAGGGTGACTTAGGTGGCTACACCTTC.

The CDR3 DNA sequence: TGTGCCAGCAGTTTAAGGGGGCTGGTCTATGGCTACACCTTC. Translation: CASSLRGLVYGYTF. This chain connects TRBV28 to TRBJ1-2; 7 bases map to TRBD1. V shed 2 bases and J 4 bases; nucleotides not matched to a gene: 4. CDR1 and CDR2 from the germline V gene are MDHEN and SYDVKM. CDR3 length equals 14 residues.

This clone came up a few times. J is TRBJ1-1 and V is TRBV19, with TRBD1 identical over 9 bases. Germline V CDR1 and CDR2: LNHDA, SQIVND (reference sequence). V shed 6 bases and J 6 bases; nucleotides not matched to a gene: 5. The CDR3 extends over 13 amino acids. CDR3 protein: CASRRDRDSEAFF. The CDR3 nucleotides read TGTGCCAGTAGGAGGGACAGGGACTCTGAAGCTTTCTTT.

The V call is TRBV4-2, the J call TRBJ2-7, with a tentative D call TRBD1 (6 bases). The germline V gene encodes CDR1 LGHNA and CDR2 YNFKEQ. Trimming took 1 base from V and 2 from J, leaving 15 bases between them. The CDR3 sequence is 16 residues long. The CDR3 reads CASSQGGRDIPYEQYF. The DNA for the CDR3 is TGTGCCAGCAGCCAAGGAGGCAGGGACATTCCCTACGAGCAGTACTTC.

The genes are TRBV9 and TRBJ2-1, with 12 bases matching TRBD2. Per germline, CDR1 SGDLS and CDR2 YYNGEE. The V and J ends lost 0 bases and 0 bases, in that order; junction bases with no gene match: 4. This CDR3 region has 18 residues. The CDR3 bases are TGTGCCAGCAGCGTAGCAACTAGCGGGGGGTTCTCCTACAATGAGCAGTTCTTC. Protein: CASSVATSGGFSYNEQFF.

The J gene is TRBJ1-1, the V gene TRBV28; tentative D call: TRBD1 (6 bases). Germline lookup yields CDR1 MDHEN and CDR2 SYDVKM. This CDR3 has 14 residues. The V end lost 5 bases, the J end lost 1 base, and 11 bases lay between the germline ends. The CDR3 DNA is TGTGCCAGCAGTAACCTACAGGGGAACACTGAAGCTTTCTTT. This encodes CASSNLQGNTEAFF. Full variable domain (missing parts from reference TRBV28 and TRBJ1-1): DVKVTQSSRYLVKRTGEKVFLECVQDMDHENMFWYRQDPGLGLRLIYFSYDVKMKEKGDIPEGYSVSREKKERFSLILESASTNQTSMYLCASSNLQGNTEAFFGQGTRLTVV.

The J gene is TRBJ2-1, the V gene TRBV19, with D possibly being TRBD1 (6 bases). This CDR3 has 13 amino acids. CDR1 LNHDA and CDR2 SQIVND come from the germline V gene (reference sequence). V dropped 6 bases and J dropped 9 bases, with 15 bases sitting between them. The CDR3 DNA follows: TGTGCCAGTAGCATAATTTCAGGGGCTGAGCAGTTCTTC. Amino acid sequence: CASSIISGAEQFF.

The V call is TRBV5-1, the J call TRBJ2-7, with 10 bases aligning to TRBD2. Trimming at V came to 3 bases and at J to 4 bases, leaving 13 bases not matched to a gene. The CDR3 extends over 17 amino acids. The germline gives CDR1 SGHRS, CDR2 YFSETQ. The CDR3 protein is CASSSGGSGGRVYEQYF. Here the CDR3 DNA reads TGCGCCAGCAGCTCTGGTGGTAGCGGGGGGCGAGTTTACGAGCAGTACTTC.

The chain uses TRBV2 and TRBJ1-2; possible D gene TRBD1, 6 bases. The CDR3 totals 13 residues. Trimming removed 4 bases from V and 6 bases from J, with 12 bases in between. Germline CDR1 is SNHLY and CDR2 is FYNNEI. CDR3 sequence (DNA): TGTGCCAGCAGTGGGGGGCCACCCGATGGCTACACCTTC. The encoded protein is CASSGGPPDGYTF. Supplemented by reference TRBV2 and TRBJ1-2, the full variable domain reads EPEVTQTPSHQVTQMGQEVILRCVPISNHLYFYWYRQILGQKVEFLVSFYNNEISEKSEIFDDQFSVERPDGSNFTLKIRSTKLEDSAMYFCASSGGPPDGYTFGSGTRLTVV.

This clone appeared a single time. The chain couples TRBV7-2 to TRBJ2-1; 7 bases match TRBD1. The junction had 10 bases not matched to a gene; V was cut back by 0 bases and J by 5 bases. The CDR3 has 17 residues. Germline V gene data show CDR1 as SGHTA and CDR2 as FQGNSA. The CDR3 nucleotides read TGTGCCAGCAGCTTAGCGCGCATGACAGGGCTCAACAATGAGCAGTTCTTC. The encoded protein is CASSLARMTGLNNEQFF.

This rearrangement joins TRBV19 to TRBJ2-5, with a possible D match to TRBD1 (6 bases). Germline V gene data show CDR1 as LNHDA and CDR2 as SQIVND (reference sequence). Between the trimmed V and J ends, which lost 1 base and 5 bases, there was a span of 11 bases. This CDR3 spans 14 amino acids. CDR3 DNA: TGTGCCAGTAGTATAGCAGGGGCGGCGGAGACCCAGTACTTC. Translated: CASSIAGAAETQYF.

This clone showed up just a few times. The chain's CDR3 is CASGHRDRNSSTDTQYF. The CDR3, as DNA: TGTGCCAGCGGACACCGGGACAGAAACTCTAGCACAGATACGCAGTATTTT. This chain connects TRBV21-1 to TRBJ2-3; the table's D call, TRBD1, was not checked against the DNA. TRBV21-1 has pseudogene status. This CDR3 has 17 residues.